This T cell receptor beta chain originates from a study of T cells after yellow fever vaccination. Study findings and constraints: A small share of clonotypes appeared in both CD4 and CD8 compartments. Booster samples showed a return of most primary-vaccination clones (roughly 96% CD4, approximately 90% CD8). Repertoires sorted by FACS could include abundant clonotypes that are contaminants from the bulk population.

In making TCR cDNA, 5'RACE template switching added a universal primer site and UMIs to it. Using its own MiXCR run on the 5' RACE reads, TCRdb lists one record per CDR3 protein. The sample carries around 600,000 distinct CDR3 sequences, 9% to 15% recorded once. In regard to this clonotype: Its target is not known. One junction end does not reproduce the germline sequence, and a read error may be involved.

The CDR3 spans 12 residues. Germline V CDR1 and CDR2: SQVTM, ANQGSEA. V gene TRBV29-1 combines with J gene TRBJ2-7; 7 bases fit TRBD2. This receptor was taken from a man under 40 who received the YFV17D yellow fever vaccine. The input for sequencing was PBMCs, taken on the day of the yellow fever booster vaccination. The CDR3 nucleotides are TGCAGCGTTGGCGGGAGCTCCCACGAGCAGTACTTC. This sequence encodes CSVGGSSHEQYF.